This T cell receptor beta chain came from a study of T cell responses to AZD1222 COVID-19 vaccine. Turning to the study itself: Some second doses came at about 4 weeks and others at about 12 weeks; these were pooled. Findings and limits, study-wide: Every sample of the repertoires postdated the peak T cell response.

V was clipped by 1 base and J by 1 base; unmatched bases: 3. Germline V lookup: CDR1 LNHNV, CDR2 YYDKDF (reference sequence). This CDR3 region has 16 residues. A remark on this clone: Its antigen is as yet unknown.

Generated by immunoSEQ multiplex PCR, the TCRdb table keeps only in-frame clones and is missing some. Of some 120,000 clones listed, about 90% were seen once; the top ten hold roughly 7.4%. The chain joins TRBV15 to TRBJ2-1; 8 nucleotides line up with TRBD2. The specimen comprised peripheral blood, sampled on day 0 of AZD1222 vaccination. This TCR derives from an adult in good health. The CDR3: CATSRGGRSSYNEQFF. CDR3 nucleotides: TGTGCCACCAGCAGAGGCGGGAGGTCATCCTACAATGAGCAGTTCTTC. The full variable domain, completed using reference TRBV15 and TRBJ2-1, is DAMVIQNPRYQVTQFGKPVTLSCSQTLNHNVMYWYQQKSSQAPKLLFHYYDKDFNNEADTPDNFQSRRPNTSFCFLDIRSPGLGDTAMYLCATSRGGRSSYNEQFFGPGTRLTVL.